This TCR beta chain derives from a study of response to subunit inactivated influenza vaccine. Study-wide results and limits: Authors suggested seasonal influenza vaccinations each recruit few new T cells.

A remark on this clonotype: Its matching antigen is unknown.

This CDR3 is 19 amino acids long. CDR1 and CDR2 (germline): MNHNS, SASEGT. V shed 8 bases and J 5 bases; nucleotides not matched to a gene: 26. TCRdb redid the calling of the RT-PCR reads with MiXCR, one entry per CDR3 protein. Found here are some 850,000 distinct CDR3 sequences, 18% of them singletons; the top ten hold roughly 11%. The TCR comes from a middle-aged man who received an inactivated influenza vaccine. Sample: PBMCs from blood, taken less than 6 days after vaccination. This rearrangement joins TRBV6-1 to TRBJ1-2; 7 bases line up with TRBD1. DNA of the CDR3: TGTGCCAGCTGGGCTCCCCCAGAAATTCATTTTGGGACAGAGTATGGCTACACCTTC. Residues: CASWAPPEIHFGTEYGYTF.